This T cell receptor (beta chain) was identified during a study of T cell repertoires in cytomegalovirus infection. One entry per CDR3 protein results from TCRdb running MiXCR on the reads. Here the sample spans a few hundred thousand distinct CDR3 sequences, 9% to 9.5% being singletons. Germline values: CDR1 MNHNY, CDR2 SVGAGI (reference sequence). V gave up 2 bases and J gave up 6 bases, with 4 bases separating them. The CDR3 totals 12 residues. The V call is TRBV6-6, the J call TRBJ2-2; D uncertain. The material sequenced was PBMCs. The TCR originated in a human donor in good health (CMV status not recorded). Some clones in this sample may be carry-over from other donors' samples. The CDR3 loop is CASSYGPGELFF. The CDR3 nucleotides read TGTGCCAGCAGTTACGGGCCCGGGGAGCTGTTTTTT.